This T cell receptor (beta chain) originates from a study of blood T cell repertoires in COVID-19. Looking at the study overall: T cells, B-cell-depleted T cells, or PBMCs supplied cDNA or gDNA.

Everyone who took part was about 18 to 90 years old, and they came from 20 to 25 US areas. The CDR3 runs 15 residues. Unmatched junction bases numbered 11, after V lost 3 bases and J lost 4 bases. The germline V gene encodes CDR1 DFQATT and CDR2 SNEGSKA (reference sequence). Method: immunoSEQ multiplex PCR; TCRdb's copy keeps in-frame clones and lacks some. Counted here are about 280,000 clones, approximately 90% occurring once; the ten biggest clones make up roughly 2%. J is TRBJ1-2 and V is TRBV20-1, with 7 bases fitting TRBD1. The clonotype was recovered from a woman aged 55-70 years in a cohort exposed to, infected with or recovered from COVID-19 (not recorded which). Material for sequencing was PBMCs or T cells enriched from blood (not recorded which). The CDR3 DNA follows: TGCAGTGCTAGTAGGGACAGTGAGGCGGTCTATGGCTACACCTTC. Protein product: CSASRDSEAVYGYTF.